What follows describes a single TCR beta chain. Its antigen is currently unknown. The data were taken from a study of T-cell memory formation after mild COVID-19. Broader study findings: Detection of some responders pre-infection suggested pre-existing cross-reactive memory T cells participated. CD8+ contracting clones occupied EMRA, while CD4+ ones occupied mainly CM and EM.

One entry per CDR3 protein results from TCRdb running MiXCR on the 5' RACE reads. The table shows under 300,000 distinct CDR3 sequences, with over 7% occurring only once. The V gene end was trimmed by 4 bases and the J gene end by 6 bases; junction bases not matched to a gene: 7. This CDR3 comprises 16 residues. Looked up from germline, CDR1 is SGDLS and CDR2 is YYNGEE. Input material: PBMCs or a T cell subset sorted from them (not recorded which). This TCR came from a young man who had mild COVID-19 (a few samples of this study predate the infection). Cell type and time point are not known. This chain links TRBV9 with TRBJ2-3, with 14 bases lining up with TRBD2. The CDR3 DNA sequence: TGTGCCAGCAGCAAGGGACTAGCGGGGGTCTTGGATACGCAGTATTTT. Its protein is CASSKGLAGVLDTQYF. The full variable domain, with the rest looked up from reference TRBV9 and TRBJ2-3, is DSGVTQTPKHLITATGQRVTLRCSPRSGDLSVYWYQQSLDQGLQFLIQYYNGEERAKGNILERFSAQQFPDLHSELNLSSLELGDSALYFCASSKGLAGVLDTQYFGPGTRLTVL.